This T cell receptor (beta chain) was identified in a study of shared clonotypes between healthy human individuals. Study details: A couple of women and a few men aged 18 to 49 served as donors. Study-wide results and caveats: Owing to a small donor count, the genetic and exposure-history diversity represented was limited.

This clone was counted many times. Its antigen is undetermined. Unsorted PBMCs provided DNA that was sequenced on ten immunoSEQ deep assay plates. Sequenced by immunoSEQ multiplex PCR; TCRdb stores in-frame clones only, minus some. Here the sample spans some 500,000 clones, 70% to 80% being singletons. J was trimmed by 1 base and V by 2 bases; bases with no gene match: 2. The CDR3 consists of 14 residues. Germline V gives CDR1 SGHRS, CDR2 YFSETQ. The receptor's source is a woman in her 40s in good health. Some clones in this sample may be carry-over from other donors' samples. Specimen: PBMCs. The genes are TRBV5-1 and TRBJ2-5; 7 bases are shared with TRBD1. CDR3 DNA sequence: TGCGCCAGCAGCTTTGGGACAGTCCAAGAGACCCAGTACTTC. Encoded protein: CASSFGTVQETQYF.